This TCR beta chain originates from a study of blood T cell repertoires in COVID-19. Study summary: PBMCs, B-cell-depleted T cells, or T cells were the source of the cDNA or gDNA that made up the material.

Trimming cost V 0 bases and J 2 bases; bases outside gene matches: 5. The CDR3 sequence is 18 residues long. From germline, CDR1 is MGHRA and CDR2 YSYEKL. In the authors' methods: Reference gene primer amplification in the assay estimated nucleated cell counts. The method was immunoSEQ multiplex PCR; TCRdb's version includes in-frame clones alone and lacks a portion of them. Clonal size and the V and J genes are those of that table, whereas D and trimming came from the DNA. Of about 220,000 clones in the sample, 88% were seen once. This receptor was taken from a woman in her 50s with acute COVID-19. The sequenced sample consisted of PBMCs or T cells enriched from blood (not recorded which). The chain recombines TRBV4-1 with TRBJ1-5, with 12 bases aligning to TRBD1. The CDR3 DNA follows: TGCGCCAGCAGCCAAGATTGGAGGGACAGGGGGCGCAATCAGCCCCAGCATTTT. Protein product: CASSQDWRDRGRNQPQHF.